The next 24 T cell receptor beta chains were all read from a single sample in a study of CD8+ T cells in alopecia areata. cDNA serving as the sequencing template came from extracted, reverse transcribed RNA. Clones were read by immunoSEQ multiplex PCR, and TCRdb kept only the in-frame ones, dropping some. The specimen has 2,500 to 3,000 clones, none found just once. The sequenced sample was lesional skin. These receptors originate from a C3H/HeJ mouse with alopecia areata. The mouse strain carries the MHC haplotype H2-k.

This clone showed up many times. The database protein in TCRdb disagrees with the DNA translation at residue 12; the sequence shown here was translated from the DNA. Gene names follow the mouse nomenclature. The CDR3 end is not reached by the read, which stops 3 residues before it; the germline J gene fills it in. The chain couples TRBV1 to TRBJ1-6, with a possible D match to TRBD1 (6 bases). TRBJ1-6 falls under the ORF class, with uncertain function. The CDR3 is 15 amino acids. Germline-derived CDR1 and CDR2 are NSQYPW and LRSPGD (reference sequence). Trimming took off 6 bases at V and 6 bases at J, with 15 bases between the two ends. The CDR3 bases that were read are TGCACCTGCAGGGCCCGGGGGGCGAGTAATTCGCCC. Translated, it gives CTCRARGASNSP. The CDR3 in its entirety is CTCRARGASNSPLYF.

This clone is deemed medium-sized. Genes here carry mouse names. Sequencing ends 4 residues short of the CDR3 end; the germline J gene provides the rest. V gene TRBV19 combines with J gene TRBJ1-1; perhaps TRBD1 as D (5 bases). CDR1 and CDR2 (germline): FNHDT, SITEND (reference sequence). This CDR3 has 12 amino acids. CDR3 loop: CASSIGGAEVFF. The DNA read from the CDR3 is TGTGCCAGCAGTATAGGGGGCGCA.

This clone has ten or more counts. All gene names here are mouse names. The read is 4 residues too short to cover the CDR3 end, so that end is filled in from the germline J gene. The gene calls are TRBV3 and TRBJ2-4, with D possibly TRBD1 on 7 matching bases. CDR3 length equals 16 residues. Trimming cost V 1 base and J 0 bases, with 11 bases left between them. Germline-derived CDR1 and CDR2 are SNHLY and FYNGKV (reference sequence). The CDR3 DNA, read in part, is TGTGCCAGCAGCTTAGGAGGGGGCCGAAGTCAAAAC. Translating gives CASSLGGGRSQN. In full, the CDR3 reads CASSLGGGRSQNTLYF.

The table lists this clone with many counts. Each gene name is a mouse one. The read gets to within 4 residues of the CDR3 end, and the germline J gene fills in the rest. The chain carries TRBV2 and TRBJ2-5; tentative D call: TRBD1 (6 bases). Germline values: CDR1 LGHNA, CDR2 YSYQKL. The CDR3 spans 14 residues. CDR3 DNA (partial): TGTGCCAGCAGCCAAGAGGGGACAAAAGAC. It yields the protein CASSQEGTKD. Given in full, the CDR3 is CASSQEGTKDTQYF.

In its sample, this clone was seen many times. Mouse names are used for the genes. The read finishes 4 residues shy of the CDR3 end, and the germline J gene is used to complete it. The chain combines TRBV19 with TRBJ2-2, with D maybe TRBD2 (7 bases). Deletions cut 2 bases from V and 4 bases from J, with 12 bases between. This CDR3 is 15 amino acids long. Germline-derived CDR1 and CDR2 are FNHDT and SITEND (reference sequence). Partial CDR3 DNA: TGTGCCAGCAGTATCGGGGGGCGCAGCACCGGG. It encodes CASSIGGRSTG. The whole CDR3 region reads CASSIGGRSTGQLYF.

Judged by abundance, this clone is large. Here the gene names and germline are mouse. The CDR3 here is CASSRPRGNYAEQFF. The DNA read from the CDR3 is TGTGCCAGCAGTCGCCCGAGGGGAAACTATGCT. The V call is TRBV19, the J call TRBJ2-1, with D perhaps TRBD1 (5 bases). The sequenced fragment ends 4 residues before the CDR3 boundary, so the rest is inferred from the germline J gene. V was clipped by 4 bases and J by 1 base, with 12 bases between them. From germline, CDR1 is FNHDT and CDR2 SITEND (reference sequence). The CDR3 length is 15 residues. The full variable domain, with the rest looked up from reference TRBV19 and TRBJ2-1, is GGIITQTPKFLIGQEGQKLTLKCQQNFNHDTMYWYRQDSGKGLRLIYYSITENDLQKGDLSEGYDASREKKSSFSLTVTSAQKNEMAVFLCASSRPRGNYAEQFFGPGTRLTVL.

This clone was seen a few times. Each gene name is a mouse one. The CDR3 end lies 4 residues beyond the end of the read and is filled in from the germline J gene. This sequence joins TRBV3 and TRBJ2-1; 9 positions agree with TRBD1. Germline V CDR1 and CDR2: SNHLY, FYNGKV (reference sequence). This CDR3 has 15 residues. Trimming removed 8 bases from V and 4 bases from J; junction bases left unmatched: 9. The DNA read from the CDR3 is TGTGCCAGCGGCCCTGGGACAGGGTGGTATGCT. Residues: CASGPGTGWYA. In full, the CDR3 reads CASGPGTGWYAEQFF. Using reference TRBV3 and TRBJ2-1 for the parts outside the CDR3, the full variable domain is GPKVLQIPSHQIIDMGQMVTLNCDPVSNHLYFYWYKQILGQQMEFLVNFYNGKVMEKSKLFKDQFSVERPDGSYFTLKIQPTALEDSAVYFCASGPGTGWYAEQFFGPGTRLTVL.

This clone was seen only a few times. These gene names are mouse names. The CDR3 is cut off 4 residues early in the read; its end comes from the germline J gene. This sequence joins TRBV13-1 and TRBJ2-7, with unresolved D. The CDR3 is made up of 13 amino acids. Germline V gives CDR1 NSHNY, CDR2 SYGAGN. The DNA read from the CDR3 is TGTGCCAGCAGTATAATGGTTCTGTAT. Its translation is CASSIMVLY. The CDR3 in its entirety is CASSIMVLYEQYF.

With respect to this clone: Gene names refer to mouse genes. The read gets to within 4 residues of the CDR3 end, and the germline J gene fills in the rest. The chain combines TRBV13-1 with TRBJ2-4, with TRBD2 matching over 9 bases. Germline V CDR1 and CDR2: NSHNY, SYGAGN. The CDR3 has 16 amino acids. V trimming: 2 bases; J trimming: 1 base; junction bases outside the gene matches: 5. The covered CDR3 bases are TGTGCCAGCAGTGAAGCTGGGGGGGGAGGTCAAAAC. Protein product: CASSEAGGGGQN. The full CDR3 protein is CASSEAGGGGQNTLYF.

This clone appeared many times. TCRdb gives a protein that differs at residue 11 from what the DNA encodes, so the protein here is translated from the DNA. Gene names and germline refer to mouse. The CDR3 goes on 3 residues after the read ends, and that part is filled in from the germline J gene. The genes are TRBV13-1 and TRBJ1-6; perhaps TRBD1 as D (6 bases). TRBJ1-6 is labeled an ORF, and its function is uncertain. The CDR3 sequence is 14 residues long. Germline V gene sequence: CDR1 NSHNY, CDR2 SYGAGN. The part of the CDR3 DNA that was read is TGTGCCAGCAGTGAGGGACTGGGGGGGCGCGCC. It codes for CASSEGLGGRA. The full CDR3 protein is CASSEGLGGRALYF.

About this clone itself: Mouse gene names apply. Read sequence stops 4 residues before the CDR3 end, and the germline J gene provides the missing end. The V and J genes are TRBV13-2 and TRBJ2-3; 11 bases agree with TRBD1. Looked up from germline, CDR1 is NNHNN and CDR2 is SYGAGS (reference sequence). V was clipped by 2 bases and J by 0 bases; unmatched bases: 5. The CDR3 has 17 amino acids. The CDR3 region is CASGEGDRGASAETLYF. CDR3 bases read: TGTGCCAGCGGTGAAGGGGACAGGGGGGCTAGTGCAGAA.

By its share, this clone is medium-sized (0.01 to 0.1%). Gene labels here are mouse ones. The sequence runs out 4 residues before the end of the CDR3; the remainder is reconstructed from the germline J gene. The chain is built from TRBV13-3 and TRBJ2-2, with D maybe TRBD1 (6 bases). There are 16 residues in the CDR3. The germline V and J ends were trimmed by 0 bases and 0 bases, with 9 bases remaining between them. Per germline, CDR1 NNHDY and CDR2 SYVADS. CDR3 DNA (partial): TGTGCCAGCAGTGATGTCGGGACATCAAACACCGGG. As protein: CASSDVGTSNTG. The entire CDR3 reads CASSDVGTSNTGQLYF.

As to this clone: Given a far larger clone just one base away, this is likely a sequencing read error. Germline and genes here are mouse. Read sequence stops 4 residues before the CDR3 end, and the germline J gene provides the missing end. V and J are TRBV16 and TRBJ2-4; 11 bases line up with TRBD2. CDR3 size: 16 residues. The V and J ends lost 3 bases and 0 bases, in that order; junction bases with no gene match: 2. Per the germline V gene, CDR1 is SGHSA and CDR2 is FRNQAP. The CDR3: CASSLGLGASQNTLYF. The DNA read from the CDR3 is TGTGCAAGCAGCTTGGGACTGGGGGCTAGTCAAAAC.

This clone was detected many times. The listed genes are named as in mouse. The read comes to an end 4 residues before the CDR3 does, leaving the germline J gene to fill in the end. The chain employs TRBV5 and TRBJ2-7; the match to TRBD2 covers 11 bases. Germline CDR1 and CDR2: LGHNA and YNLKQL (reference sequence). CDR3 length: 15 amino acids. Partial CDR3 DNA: TGTGCCAGCAGCCCCCGGGACTGGGGGTTTTAT. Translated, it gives CASSPRDWGFY. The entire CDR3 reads CASSPRDWGFYEQYF.

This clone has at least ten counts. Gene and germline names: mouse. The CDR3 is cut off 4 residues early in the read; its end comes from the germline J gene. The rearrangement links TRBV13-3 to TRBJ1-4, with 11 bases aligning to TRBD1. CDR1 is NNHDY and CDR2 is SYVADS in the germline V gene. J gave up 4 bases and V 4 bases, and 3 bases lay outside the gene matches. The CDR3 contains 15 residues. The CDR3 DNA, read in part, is TGTGCCAGCAGTCCCGGGACAGGGGGCAACGAA. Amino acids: CASSPGTGGNE. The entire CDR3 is CASSPGTGGNERLFF.

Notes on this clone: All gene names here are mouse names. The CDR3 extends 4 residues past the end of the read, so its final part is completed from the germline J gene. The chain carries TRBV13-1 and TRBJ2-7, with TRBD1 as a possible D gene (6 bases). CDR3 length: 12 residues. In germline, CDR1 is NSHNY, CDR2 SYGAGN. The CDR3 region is CASADRKYEQYF. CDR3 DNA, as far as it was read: TGTGCCAGCGCAGACAGGAAATAT.

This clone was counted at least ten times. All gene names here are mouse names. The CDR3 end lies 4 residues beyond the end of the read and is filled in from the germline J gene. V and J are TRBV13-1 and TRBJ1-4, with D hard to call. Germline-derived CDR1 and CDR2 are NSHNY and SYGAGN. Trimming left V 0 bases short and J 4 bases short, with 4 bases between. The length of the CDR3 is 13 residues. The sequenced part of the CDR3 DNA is TGTGCCAGCAGTGATGCTGACAACGAA. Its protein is CASSDADNE. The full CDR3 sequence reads CASSDADNERLFF.

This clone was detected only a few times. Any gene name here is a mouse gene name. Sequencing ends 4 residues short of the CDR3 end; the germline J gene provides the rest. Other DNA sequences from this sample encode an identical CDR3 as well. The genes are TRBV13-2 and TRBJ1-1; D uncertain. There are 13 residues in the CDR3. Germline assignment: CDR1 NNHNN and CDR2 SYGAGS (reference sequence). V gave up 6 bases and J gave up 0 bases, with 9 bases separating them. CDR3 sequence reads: CASDDTANTEVFF. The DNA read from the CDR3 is TGTGCCAGCGATGACACGGCAAACACA.

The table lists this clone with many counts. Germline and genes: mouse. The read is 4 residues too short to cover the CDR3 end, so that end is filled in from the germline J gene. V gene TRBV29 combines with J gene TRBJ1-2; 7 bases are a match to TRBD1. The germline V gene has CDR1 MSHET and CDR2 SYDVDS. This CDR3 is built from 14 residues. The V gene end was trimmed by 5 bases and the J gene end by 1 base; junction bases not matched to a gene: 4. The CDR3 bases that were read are TGTGCTAGCAGTACCCGGGACAGAAACTCC. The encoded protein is CASSTRDRNS. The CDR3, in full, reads CASSTRDRNSDYTF.

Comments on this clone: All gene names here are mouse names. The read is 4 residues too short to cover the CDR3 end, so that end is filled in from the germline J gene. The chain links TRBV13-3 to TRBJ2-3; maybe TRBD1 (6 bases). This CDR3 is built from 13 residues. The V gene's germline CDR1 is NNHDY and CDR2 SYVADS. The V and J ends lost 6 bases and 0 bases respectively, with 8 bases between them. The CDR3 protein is CASKGDSAETLYF. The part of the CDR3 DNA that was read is TGTGCCAGCAAGGGGGACAGTGCAGAA.

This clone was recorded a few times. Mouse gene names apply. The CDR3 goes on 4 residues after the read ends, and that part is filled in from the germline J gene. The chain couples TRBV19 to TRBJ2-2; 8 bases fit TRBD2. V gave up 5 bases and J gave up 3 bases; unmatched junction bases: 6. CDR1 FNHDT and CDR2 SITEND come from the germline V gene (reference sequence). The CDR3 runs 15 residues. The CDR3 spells CASSRGGADTGQLYF. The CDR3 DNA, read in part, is TGTGCCAGCAGCCGCGGGGGGGCAGACACCGGG.

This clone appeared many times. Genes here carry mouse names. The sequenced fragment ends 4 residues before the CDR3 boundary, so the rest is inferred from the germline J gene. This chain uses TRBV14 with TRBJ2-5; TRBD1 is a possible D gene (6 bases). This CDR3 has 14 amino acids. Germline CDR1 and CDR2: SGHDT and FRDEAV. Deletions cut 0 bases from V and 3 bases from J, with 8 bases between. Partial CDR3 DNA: TGTGCCAGCAGTTTCTGGGACATACAAGAC. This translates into CASSFWDIQD. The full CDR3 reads CASSFWDIQDTQYF.

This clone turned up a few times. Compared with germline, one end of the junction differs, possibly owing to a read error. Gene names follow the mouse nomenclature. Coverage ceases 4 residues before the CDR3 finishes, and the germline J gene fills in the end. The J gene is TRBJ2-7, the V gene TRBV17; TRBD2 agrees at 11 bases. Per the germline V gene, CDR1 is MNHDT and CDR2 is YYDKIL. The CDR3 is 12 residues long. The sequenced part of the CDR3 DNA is TGTGCCAGCAGGACTGGGGGGTAT. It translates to CASRTGGY. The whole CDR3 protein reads CASRTGGYEQYF.

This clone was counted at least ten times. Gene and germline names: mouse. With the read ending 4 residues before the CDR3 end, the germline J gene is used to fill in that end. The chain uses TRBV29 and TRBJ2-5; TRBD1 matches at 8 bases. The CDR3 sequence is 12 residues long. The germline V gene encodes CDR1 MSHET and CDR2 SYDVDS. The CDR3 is CASSWDRDTQYF. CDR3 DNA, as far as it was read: TGTGCTAGCAGTTGGGACAGGGAC.